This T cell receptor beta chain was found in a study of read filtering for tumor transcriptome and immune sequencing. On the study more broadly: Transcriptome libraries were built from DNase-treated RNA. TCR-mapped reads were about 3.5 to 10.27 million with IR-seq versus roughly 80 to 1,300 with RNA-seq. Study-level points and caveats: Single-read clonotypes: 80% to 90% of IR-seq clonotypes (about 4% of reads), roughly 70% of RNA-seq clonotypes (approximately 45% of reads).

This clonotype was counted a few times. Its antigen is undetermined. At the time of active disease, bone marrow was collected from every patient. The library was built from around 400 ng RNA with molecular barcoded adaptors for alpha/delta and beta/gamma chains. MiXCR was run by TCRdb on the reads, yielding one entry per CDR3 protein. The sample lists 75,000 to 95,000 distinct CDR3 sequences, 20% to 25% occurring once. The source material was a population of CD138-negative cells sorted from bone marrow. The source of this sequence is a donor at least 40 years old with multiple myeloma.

The CDR3 nucleotides are TGTGCCAGCAGTCCTCCGGGCCTCGGGCCAGAGACCCAGTACTTC. It specifies CASSPPGLGPETQYF. The genes are TRBV28 and TRBJ2-5; no definite D call. Looked up from germline, CDR1 is MDHEN and CDR2 is SYDVKM. The V end lost 5 bases, the J end lost 4 bases, and 17 bases lay between the germline ends. The length of the CDR3 is 15 residues.